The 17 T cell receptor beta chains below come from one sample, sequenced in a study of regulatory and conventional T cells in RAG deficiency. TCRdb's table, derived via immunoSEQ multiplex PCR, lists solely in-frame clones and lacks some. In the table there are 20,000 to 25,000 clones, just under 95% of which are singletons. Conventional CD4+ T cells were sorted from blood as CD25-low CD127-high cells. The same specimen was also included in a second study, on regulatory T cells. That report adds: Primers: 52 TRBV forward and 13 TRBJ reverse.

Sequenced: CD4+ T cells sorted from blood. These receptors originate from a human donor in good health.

The CDR3 DNA sequence: TGCGCCAGCAGCCAAGAGGGGGGGTCTTTGGTCAATGAGCAGTTCTTC. Its translation is CASSQEGGSLVNEQFF. The J gene is TRBJ2-1, the V gene TRBV4-1, with 7 bases lining up with TRBD2. The CDR3 length is 16 residues. V trimming: 0 bases; J trimming: 6 bases; junction bases outside the gene matches: 8. Per the germline V gene, CDR1 is MGHRA and CDR2 is YSYEKL.

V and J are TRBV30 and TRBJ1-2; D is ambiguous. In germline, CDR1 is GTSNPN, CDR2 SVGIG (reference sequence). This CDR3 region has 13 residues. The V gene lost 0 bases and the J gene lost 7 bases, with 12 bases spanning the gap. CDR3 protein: CAWSVQGLGGYTF. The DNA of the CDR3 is TGTGCCTGGAGTGTACAAGGGCTCGGTGGCTACACCTTC. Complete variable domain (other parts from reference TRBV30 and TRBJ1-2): SQTIHQWPATLVQPVGSPLSLECTVEGTSNPNLYWYRQAAGRGLQLLFYSVGIGQISSEVPQNLSASRPQDRQFILSSKKLLLSDSGFYLCAWSVQGLGGYTFGSGTRLTVV.

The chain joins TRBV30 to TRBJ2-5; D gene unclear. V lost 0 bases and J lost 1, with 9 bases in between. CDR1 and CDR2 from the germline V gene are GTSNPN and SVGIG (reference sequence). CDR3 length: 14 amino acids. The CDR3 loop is CAWSVNVFQETQYF. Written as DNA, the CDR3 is TGTGCCTGGAGTGTTAACGTATTCCAAGAGACCCAGTACTTC.

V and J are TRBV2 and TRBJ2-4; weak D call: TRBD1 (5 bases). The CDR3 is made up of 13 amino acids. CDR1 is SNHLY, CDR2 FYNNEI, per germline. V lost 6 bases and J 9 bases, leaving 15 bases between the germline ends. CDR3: CASRGPSYGIQYF. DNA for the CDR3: TGTGCCAGCAGGGGGCCCAGTTACGGCATTCAGTACTTC.

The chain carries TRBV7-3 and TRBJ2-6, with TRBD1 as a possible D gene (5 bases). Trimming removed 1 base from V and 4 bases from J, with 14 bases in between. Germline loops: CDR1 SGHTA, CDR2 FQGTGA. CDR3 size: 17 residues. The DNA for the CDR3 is TGTGCCAGCAGCTTAATAGCCAGGGCCTTCGGGGCCAACGTCCTGACTTTC. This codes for CASSLIARAFGANVLTF.

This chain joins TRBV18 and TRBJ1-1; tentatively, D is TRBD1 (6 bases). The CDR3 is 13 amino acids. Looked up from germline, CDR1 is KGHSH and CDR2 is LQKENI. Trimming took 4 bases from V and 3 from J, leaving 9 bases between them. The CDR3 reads CASSQGGDTEAFF. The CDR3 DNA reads TGTGCCAGCTCACAGGGGGGTGACACTGAAGCTTTCTTT.

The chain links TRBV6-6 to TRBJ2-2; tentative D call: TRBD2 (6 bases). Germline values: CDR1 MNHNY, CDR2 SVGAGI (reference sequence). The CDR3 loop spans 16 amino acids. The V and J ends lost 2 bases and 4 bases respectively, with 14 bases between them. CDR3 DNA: TGTGCCAGCAGTTACCGGGGGAATGCGGTCACCGGGGAGCTGTTTTTT. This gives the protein CASSYRGNAVTGELFF.

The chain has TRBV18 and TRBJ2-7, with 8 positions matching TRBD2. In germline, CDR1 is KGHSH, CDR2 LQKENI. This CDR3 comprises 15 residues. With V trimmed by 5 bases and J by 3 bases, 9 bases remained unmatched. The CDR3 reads CASSSPSGGNYEQYF. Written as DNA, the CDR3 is TGTGCCAGCTCATCTCCAAGCGGGGGAAACTACGAGCAGTACTTC.

CDR3 amino acids: CASSARQGPRSPLHF. DNA for the CDR3: TGTGCCAGCAGCGCTAGACAGGGGCCTCGATCACCCCTCCACTTT. V and J are TRBV5-6 and TRBJ1-6, with 8 bases fitting TRBD1. The V gene's germline CDR1 is SGHDT and CDR2 YYEEEE. V lost 4 bases to trimming and J lost 10 bases; unmatched junction nucleotides: 10. The CDR3 extends over 15 amino acids.

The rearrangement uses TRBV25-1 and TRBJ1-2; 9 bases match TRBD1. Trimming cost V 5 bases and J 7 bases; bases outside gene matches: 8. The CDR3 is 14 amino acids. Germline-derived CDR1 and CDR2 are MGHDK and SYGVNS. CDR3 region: CASSTGQGYGGYTF. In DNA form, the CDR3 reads TGTGCCAGCAGTACGGGACAGGGTTACGGTGGCTACACCTTC.

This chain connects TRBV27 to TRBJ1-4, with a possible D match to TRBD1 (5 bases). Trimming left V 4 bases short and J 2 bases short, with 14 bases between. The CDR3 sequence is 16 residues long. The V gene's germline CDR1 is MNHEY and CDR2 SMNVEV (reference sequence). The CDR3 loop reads CASSSYRSTTNEKLFF. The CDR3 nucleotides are TGTGCCAGCAGTTCCTACAGGTCGACCACTAATGAAAAACTGTTTTTT.

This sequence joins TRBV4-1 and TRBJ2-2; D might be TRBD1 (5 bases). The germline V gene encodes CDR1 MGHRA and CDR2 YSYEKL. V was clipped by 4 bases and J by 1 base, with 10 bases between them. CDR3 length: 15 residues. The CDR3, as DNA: TGCGCCAGCAGCCGCGGACACCTGAACACCGGGGAGCTGTTTTTT. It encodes CASSRGHLNTGELFF.

CDR3: CAWARDTKETQYF. CDR3 in DNA: TGTGCCTGGGCCCGGGACACCAAAGAGACCCAGTACTTC. The chain is built from TRBV30 and TRBJ2-5; D perhaps matches TRBD1 (6 bases). Trimming removed 5 bases from V and 3 bases from J, with 13 bases in between. The germline gives CDR1 GTSNPN, CDR2 SVGIG (reference sequence). The CDR3 is made up of 13 amino acids.

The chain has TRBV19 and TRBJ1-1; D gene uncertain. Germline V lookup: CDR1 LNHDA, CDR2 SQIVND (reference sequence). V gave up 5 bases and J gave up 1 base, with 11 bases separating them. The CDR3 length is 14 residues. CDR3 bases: TGTGCCAGTAGTGCAGTGCAGTGGAACACTGAAGCTTTCTTT. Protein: CASSAVQWNTEAFF.

CDR3 DNA: TGTGCCATCAGTAGACTAGCGGGAGTCTACAATGAGCAGTTCTTC. Amino acids: CAISRLAGVYNEQFF. V is TRBV10-3 and J is TRBJ2-1; the match to TRBD2 covers 12 bases. The CDR3 totals 15 residues. With V trimmed by 5 bases and J by 3 bases, 2 bases remained unmatched. Germline V gives CDR1 ENHRY, CDR2 SYGVKD.

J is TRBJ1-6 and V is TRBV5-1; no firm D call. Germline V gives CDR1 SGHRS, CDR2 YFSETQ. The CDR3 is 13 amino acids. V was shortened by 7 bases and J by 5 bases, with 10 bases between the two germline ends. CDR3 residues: CASRFGDNSPLHF. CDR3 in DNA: TGCGCCAGCCGTTTTGGCGATAATTCACCCCTCCACTTT.

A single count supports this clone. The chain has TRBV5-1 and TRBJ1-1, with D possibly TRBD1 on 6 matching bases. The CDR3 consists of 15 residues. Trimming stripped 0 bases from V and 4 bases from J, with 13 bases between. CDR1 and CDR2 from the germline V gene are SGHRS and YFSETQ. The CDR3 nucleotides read TGCGCCAGCAGCTTGGGAACGGGGGCTGGCACTGAAGCTTTCTTT. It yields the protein CASSLGTGAGTEAFF. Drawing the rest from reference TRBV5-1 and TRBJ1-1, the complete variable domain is KAGVTQTPRYLIKTRGQQVTLSCSPISGHRSVSWYQQTPGQGLQFLFEYFSETQRNKGNFPGRFSGRQFSNSRSEMNVSTLELGDSALYLCASSLGTGAGTEAFFGQGTRLTVV.